These 7 T cell receptor beta chains were all obtained from the same sample, sequenced in a study of T cells in Graves' hyperthyroidism and ophthalmopathy. RNA transcripts provided the source from which TCR beta CDR3 regions were amplified. Researchers ran a first-round RT-PCR on the TCR CDR3 using the HTBI primer set. TCRdb used MiXCR to reprocess the multiplex PCR reads, holding one entry per CDR3 protein. The profile shows about 400,000 distinct CDR3 sequences, about 15% of them singletons. Sequencing was performed on blood. The receptors were sampled from a woman in her thirties with Graves' hyperthyroidism.

This clonotype showed up many times. The chain carries TRBV28 and TRBJ2-7; 9 bases are shared with TRBD1. The germline gives CDR1 MDHEN, CDR2 SYDVKM. The CDR3 sequence is 16 residues long. The V and J ends lost 6 bases and 6 bases, in that order; junction bases with no gene match: 15. CDR3 DNA sequence: TGTGCCAGCAGCCCTCTAAGGACAGGGGTGGGAAGCGAGCAGTACTTC. This sequence encodes CASSPLRTGVGSEQYF.

At least ten counts were recorded for this clonotype. The chain employs TRBV28 and TRBJ2-1, with D possibly matching TRBD2 (6 bases). Germline V lookup: CDR1 MDHEN, CDR2 SYDVKM. V dropped 3 bases and J dropped 0 bases, with 12 bases sitting between them. This CDR3 has 16 amino acids. The CDR3 sequence is CASSFAGKSSYNEQFF. The CDR3 coding sequence is TGTGCCAGCAGTTTTGCGGGGAAAAGCTCCTACAATGAGCAGTTCTTC.

The CDR3 spells CSAWTGVYYEQYF. Here the CDR3 DNA reads TGCAGTGCCTGGACAGGGGTTTACTACGAGCAGTACTTC. The chain uses TRBV20-1 and TRBJ2-7, with 9 bases matching TRBD1. J lost 3 bases, V lost 6 bases, and 6 bases had no gene match. CDR1 is DFQATT, CDR2 SNEGSKA, per germline (reference sequence). The CDR3 is made up of 13 amino acids.

This clonotype has at least ten counts. The chain recombines TRBV10-1 with TRBJ1-1; possible D gene TRBD1, 6 bases. Germline V gene lookup returns CDR1 WNHNN and CDR2 SYGVQD (reference sequence). The CDR3 has 15 residues. V was pared by 7 bases and J by 6 bases, with 21 bases between. The CDR3 sequence is CASTRPTGWVAEAFF. As DNA, the CDR3 is TGCGCCAGCACCCGACCCACAGGGTGGGTAGCTGAAGCTTTCTTT.

This clonotype was found many times. The V and J genes are TRBV29-1 and TRBJ2-5; D remains unclear. CDR1 SQVTM and CDR2 ANQGSEA come from the germline V gene. The V end was cut by 7 bases, the J end by 2 bases, with 11 bases between. There are 12 residues in the CDR3. CDR3 sequence reads: CSARTAQETQYF. For the CDR3, the DNA is TGCAGCGCGCGGACGGCTCAAGAGACCCAGTACTTC. Looking up the rest from reference TRBV29-1 and TRBJ2-5 gives the full variable domain: SAVISQKPSRDICQRGTSLTIQCQVDSQVTMMFWYRQQPGQSLTLIATANQGSEATYESGFVIDKFPISRPNLTFSTLTVSNMSPEDSSIYLCSARTAQETQYFGPGTRLLVL.

The rearrangement joins TRBV6-4 to TRBJ1-1; 7 positions agree with TRBD1. V was clipped by 9 bases and J by 1 base; unmatched bases: 8. CDR1 and CDR2 from the germline V gene are MRHNA and SNTAGT. This CDR3 has 14 amino acids. DNA for the CDR3: TGTGCCAGACAGGGGCGTCGTTGGAACACTGAAGCTTTCTTT. It codes for CARQGRRWNTEAFF.

The CDR3 protein is CATVGQNNSPLHF. The CDR3 DNA sequence: TGTGCCACCGTTGGACAGAATAATTCACCCCTCCACTTT. The chain uses TRBV15 and TRBJ1-6; perhaps TRBD1 as D (6 bases). This CDR3 has 13 amino acids. The germline gives CDR1 LNHNV, CDR2 YYDKDF (reference sequence). V lost 8 bases, J lost 5 bases, and 10 bases lay in between.